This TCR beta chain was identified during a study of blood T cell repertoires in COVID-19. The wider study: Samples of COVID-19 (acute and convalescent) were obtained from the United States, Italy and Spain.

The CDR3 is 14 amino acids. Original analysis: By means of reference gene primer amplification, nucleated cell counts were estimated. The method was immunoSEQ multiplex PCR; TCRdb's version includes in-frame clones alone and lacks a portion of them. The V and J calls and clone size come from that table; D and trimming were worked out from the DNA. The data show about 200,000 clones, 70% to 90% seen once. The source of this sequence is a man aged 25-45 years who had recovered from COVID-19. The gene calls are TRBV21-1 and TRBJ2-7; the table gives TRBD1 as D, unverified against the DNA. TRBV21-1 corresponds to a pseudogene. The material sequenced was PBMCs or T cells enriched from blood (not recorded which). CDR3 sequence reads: CASSKGAASYEQYF. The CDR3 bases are TGTGCCAGCAGCAAAGGGGCAGCCTCCTACGAGCAGTACTTC.